The source of this TCR beta chain is a study of shared T cell receptors in the human thymus. The V and J ends lost 3 bases and 4 bases, in that order; junction bases with no gene match: 9. This CDR3 comprises 15 residues. CDR1 is MNHEY, CDR2 SMNVEV, per germline (reference sequence). The table came from immunoSEQ multiplex PCR; TCRdb's copy has only in-frame clones and leaves some out. The table has 700,000 or so clones, 80% to 90% seen once. The data were also submitted as part of a second study, on human thymus T cells. Turning to that study: All donors were healthy Finnish infants who were undergoing corrective surgery to treat congenital heart defects. Resections obtained during corrective heart surgery supplied the thymus tissue.

J is TRBJ2-7 and V is TRBV27; TRBD2 matches 7 bases. Material: thymocytes. The TCR comes from a girl in the first two years of life with a congenital heart defect. For the CDR3, the DNA is TGTGCCAGCAGTTTTCAGGCGGGGGATGGATACGAGCAGTACTTC. It is translated as CASSFQAGDGYEQYF.